The 4 T cell receptor beta chains below come from one sample, sequenced in a study of blood T cell repertoires in COVID-19. TCRdb's table, derived via immunoSEQ multiplex PCR, lists solely in-frame clones and lacks some. The table lists about 480,000 clones, 70% to 90% of them singletons, with nearly 2% in the top ten. Sequencing was carried out using PBMCs or T cells enriched from blood (not recorded which). The receptors stem from a woman under 30 with acute COVID-19.

V gene TRBV19 combines with J gene TRBJ1-1; D not certain. Germline-derived CDR1 and CDR2 are LNHDA and SQIVND (reference sequence). There are 15 residues in the CDR3. The V end lost 2 bases, the J end lost 4 bases, and 14 bases lay between the germline ends. The CDR3, as DNA: TGTGCCAGTAGTATAAGCAGGTTGTTGGGCACTGAAGCTTTCTTT. Its translation: CASSISRLLGTEAFF.

J is TRBJ1-2 and V is TRBV2, with D unresolved. This CDR3 has 11 residues. Trimming pared 7 bases from V and 4 bases from J, leaving 7 bases between. The germline V gene encodes CDR1 SNHLY and CDR2 FYNNEI. Here the CDR3 reads CASTKPYGYTF. Written as DNA, the CDR3 is TGTGCCAGCACCAAGCCCTATGGCTACACCTTC.

The gene calls are TRBV28 and TRBJ1-5; D is perhaps TRBD1 (6 bases). CDR1 MDHEN and CDR2 SYDVKM come from the germline V gene. Trimming stripped 6 bases from V and 2 bases from J, with 17 bases between. The CDR3 contains 16 residues. CDR3 nucleotide sequence: TGTGCCAGCAGCCTTATGTACAGGGTGGGCAATCAGCCCCAGCATTTT. It specifies CASSLMYRVGNQPQHF.

This chain links TRBV5-4 with TRBJ2-3; TRBD2 matches 12 bases. The CDR3 runs 16 residues. After removal of 2 bases from V and 6 bases from J, the junction contained 7 bases not matched to a gene. Germline CDR1 is SGHNT and CDR2 is YYREEE (reference sequence). CDR3 sequence: CASSFRLAGGADTQYF. For the CDR3, the DNA is TGTGCCAGCAGCTTTCGCCTAGCGGGGGGGGCTGATACGCAGTATTTT.